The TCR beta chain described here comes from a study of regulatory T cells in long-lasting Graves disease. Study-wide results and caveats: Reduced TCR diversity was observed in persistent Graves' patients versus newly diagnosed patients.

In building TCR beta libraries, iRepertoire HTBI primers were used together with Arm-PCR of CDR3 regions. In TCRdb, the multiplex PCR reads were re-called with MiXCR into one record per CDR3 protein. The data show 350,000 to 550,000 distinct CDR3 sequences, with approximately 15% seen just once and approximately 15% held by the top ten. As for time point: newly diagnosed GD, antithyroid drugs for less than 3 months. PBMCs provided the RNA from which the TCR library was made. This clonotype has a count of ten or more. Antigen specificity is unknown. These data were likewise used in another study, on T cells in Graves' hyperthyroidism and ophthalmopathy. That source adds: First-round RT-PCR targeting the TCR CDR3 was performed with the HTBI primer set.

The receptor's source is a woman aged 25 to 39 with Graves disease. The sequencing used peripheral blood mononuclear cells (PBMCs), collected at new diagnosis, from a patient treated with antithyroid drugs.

The CDR3 DNA follows: TGTGCTAGTGCCGTTAGCGGAGGGGGAGCAGATACGCAGTATTTT. Translated, it gives CASAVSGGGADTQYF. J is TRBJ2-3 and V is TRBV12-5; either TRBD1 or TRBD2 may fit D (6 bases each). V dropped 7 bases and J dropped 4 bases, with 18 bases sitting between them. CDR3 length: 15 amino acids. Looked up from germline, CDR1 is LGHNT and CDR2 is FRNRAP.